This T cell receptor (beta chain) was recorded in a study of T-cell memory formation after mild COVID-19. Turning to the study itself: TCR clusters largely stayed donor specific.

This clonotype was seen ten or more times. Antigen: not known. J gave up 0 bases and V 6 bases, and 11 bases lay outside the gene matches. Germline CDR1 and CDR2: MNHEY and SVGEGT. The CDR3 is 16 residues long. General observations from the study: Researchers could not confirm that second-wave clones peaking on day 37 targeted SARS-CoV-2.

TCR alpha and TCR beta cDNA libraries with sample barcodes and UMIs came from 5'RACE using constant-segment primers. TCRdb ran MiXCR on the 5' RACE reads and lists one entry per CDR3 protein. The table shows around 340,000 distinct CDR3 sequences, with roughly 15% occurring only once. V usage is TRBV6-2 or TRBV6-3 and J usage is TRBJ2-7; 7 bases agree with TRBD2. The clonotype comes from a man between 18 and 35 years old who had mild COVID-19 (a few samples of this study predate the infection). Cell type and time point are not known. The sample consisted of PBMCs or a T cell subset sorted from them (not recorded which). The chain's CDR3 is CASSRRPGGNSYEQYV. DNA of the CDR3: TGTGCCAGCAGCCGACGGCCGGGGGGTAACTCCTACGAGCAGTACGTC.